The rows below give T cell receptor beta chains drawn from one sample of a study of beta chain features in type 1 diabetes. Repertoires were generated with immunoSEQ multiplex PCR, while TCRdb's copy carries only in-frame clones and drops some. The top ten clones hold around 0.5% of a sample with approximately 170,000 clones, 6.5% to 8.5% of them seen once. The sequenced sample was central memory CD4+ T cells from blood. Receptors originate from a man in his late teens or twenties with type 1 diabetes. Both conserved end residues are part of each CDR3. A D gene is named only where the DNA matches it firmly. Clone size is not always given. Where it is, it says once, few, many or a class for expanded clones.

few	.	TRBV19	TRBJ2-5	TGTGCCAGTAGTATTGTTGGCCAGAAGGAGACCCAGTACTTC	CASSIVGQKETQYF
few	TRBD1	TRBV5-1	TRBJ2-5	TGCGCCAGCAGCGAACAGGGGAGAGAGACCCAGTACTTC	CASSEQGRETQYF
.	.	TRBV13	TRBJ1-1	TGTGCCAGCAGTCCGGGACTGTACACTAAAGCTTTCTTT	CASSPGLYTKAFF
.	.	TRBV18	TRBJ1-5	TGTGCCAGCTCCGGGGATAGCAATCAGCCCCAGCATTTT	CASSGDSNQPQHF
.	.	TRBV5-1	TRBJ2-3	TGCGCCAGCAGCTTGGCGCAGGGGTTGTCAGATACGCAGTATTTT	CASSLAQGLSDTQYF
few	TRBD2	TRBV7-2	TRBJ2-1	TGTGCCAGCAGTCAGACTAGCGGCAATGAGCAGTTCTTC	CASSQTSGNEQFF
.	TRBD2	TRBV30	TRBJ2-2	TGTGCCTGGAGTGTACGAGCGGGGGGTTCCGGGGAGCTGTTTTTT	CAWSVRAGGSGELFF
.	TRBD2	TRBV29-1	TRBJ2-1	TGCAGCGCCGCGGGGGGGCCTTACAATGAGCAGTTCTTC	CSAAGGPYNEQFF
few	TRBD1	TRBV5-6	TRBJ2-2	TGTGCCAGCAGCCGCAGGGGGCGAAGTGGCGGGGAGCTGTTTTTT	CASSRRGRSGGELFF
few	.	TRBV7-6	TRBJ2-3	TGTGCCAGCACCCCCAGGGCGGGGCGGGATACGCAGTATTTT	CASTPRAGRDTQYF
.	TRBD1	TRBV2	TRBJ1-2	TGTGCCAGCAGCGTGACAGGGGATGGCTACACCTTC	CASSVTGDGYTF
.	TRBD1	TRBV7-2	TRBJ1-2	TGTGCCAGCAGAATCACTCGGGGCAGGGGGCGCGGCTACACCTTC	CASRITRGRGRGYTF
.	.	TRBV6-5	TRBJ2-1	TGTGCCAGCAGTTGGGACACCGAGAATGAGCAGTTCTTC	CASSWDTENEQFF
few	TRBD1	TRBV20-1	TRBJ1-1	TGCAGTGCTGGACAGGGGACTGAAGCTTTCTTT	CSAGQGTEAFF
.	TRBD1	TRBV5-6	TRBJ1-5	TGTGCCAGCAGCCTGGGACAGTATCAGCCCCAGCATTTT	CASSLGQYQPQHF
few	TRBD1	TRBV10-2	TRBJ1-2	TGCGCCAGCGGAGACAGGGGGCGTTTAGATGGCTACACCTTC	CASGDRGRLDGYTF
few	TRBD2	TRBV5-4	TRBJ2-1	TGTGCCAGCAGCTTTGCCGCCGGGTCCGGGGGGGCCCTCTACAATGAGCAGTTCTTC	CASSFAAGSGGALYNEQFF
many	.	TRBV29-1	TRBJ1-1	TGCAGCGTTGAAGTCAATTCACAGGGCACTGAAGCTTTCTTT	CSVEVNSQGTEAFF
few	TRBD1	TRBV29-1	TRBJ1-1	TGCAGCGTTCGGGGACAGCAGAACACTGAAGCTTTCTTT	CSVRGQQNTEAFF
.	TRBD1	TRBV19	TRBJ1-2	TGTGCCAGTAGTAGCACCGGGACAGGGGACTATGGCTACACCTTC	CASSSTGTGDYGYTF
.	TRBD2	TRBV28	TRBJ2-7	TGTGCCAGCAGTCCCATCAGGGGACTAGCGGGAGGGAGGTACGAGCAGTACTTC	CASSPIRGLAGGRYEQYF
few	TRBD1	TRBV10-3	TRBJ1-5	TGTGCCAGCAATCTGACAGGGGGAAGGCGTCAGCCCCAGCATTTT	CASNLTGGRRQPQHF
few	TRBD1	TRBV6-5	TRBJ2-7	TGTGCCAGCAGTTATGGACAGGGGGCTTGGAACGAGCAGTACTTC	CASSYGQGAWNEQYF
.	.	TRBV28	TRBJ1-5	TGTGCCAGCGAAGACGCCGCAGACAGACAGCATTTT	CASEDAADRQHF
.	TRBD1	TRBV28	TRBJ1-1	TGTGCCAGCAGACGCCTGACAGGGGGGAACACTGAAGCTTTCTTT	CASRRLTGGNTEAFF
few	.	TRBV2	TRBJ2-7	TGTGCCAGCAGTCGAGACCAGGGCTTCCTCTCCTACGAGCAGTACTTC	CASSRDQGFLSYEQYF
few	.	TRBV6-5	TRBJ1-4	TGTGCCAGCAGTTACGACACGGGGAAAACTGAAAAACTGTTTTTT	CASSYDTGKTEKLFF
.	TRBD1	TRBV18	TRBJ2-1	TGTGCCAGCTCAGAGGGACAGGGATCAGGCAATGAGCAGTTCTTC	CASSEGQGSGNEQFF
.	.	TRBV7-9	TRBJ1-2	TGTGCCAGCAGCTCGGGCCCCGATGGGAGCACCACCTTC	CASSSGPDGSTTF
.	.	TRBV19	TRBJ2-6	TGTGCCAGTAGATCAGGGTACGGCTCTGGGGCCAACGTCCTGACTTTC	CASRSGYGSGANVLTF
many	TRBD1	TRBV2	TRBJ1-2	TGTGCCAGCAGTGGGGCAGGGGGCAACTATGGCTACACCTTC	CASSGAGGNYGYTF
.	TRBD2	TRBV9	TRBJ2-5	TGTGCCAGCAGCCCCCGACTAGCGGGCGGATCCTCCCAAGAGACCCAGTACTTC	CASSPRLAGGSSQETQYF
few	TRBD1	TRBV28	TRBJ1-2	TGTGCCAGCAGGGCTGGACAGGGACACTATGGCTACACCTTC	CASRAGQGHYGYTF
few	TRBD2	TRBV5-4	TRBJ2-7	TGTGCCAGCAGCGTAAGACTAGCGGGGCTCTACGAGCAGTACTTC	CASSVRLAGLYEQYF